What follows is one T cell receptor beta chain and its context. This could be a read error, since a much larger clone is one nucleotide away. Then a second PCR, running roughly 7 to 11 cycles, was carried out with a sample-barcoded 5' primer and a J-beta primer mix. Using its own MiXCR run on the 5' RACE reads, TCRdb lists one record per CDR3 protein. The table includes hundreds of thousands of distinct CDR3 sequences, roughly 40% detected once. These data are taken from a study of blood T cells in healthy people across ages. The sequenced sample consisted of blood. The sequence came from a man between 18 and 29 years old in good health.

The CDR3 spells CASSRQTGTGTQYF. The CDR3 DNA reads as TGTGCCAGCAGCAGACAGACAGGCACAGGTACGCAGTATTTT. The chain couples TRBV7-2 to TRBJ2-3; tentative D call: TRBD1 (6 bases). Germline-derived CDR1 and CDR2 are SGHTA and FQGNSA. The CDR3 extends over 14 amino acids.